What follows are 17 T cell receptor beta chains derived from one specimen sequenced in a study of blood T cells in healthy people across ages. The authors ran a second PCR of 7 to 11 cycles using a sample-barcoded 5' primer and a J-beta primer mix. TCRdb processed the 5' RACE reads anew with MiXCR; each CDR3 protein has one entry. Counted here are about 650,000 distinct CDR3 sequences, about 51% occurring once; the ten biggest clones make up 13%. Sequenced: blood. These receptors all come from a woman of 80 years or more in good health.

The rearrangement joins TRBV20-1 to TRBJ1-5; D is unclear. This CDR3 is 13 amino acids long. V shed 0 bases and J shed 7 bases, with 10 bases lying between them. The germline gives CDR1 DFQATT, CDR2 SNEGSKA (reference sequence). The CDR3 sequence is CSARDPVSQPQHF. Here the CDR3 DNA reads TGCAGTGCTAGAGATCCCGTGAGCCAGCCCCAGCATTTT.

As regards this clonotype: One base away lies a much larger clone, so this may be a sequencing read error. The rearrangement uses TRBV20-1 and TRBJ2-1, with TRBD1 matching over 9 bases. Per germline, CDR1 DFQATT and CDR2 SNEGSKA (reference sequence). The ends lost 3 bases at V and 8 bases at J; junction bases unmatched: 8. The CDR3 covers 14 residues. The CDR3: CSASQQGARDEQFF. The CDR3 DNA follows: TGCAGTGCTAGCCAACAGGGGGCTCGCGATGAGCAGTTCTTC.

For this clonotype: One end of the junction does not line up with germline, which may come from a read error. The chain joins TRBV7-2 to TRBJ2-1, with D possibly TRBD2 on 5 matching bases. Germline values: CDR1 SGHTA, CDR2 FQGNSA. The CDR3 is made up of 14 amino acids. The CDR3 here is CAGSLALALNEQFF. In nucleotides, the CDR3 is TGTGCCGGCAGCTTAGCCCTAGCCCTCAATGAGCAGTTCTTC.

Ten or more counts support this clonotype. This chain joins TRBV6-2 or TRBV6-3 and TRBJ2-5; D may be TRBD2 (6 bases). V dropped 7 bases and J dropped 2 bases, with 11 bases sitting between them. This CDR3 is 13 amino acids long. Germline CDR1 MNHEY, CDR2 SVGEGT. Here the CDR3 DNA reads TGTGCCAGCACCCCGGGAGATCAAGAGACCCAGTACTTC. This encodes CASTPGDQETQYF.

This rearrangement joins TRBV20-1 to TRBJ1-2, with D possibly TRBD1 on 5 matching bases. Germline lookup yields CDR1 DFQATT and CDR2 SNEGSKA (reference sequence). CDR3 length equals 14 residues. V lost 3 bases and J 7 bases, leaving 18 bases between the germline ends. Written as DNA, the CDR3 is TGCAGTGCTAGCGGGAACCCAAAGCAGGGTGGCTACACCTTC. Protein sequence: CSASGNPKQGGYTF.

The chain has TRBV3-1 and TRBJ2-5; D remains unclear. Per germline, CDR1 LGHDT and CDR2 YNNKEL (reference sequence). V lost 0 bases to trimming and J lost 4 bases, with 9 bases between them. The CDR3 contains 14 residues. CDR3 sequence (DNA): TGTGCCAGCAGCCAAGATAATGGCGGAGAGACCCAGTACTTC. Protein sequence: CASSQDNGGETQYF.

The chain uses TRBV6-1 and TRBJ1-5; 8 positions match TRBD1. Trimming at V came to 6 bases and at J to 0 bases, leaving 13 bases not matched to a gene. Germline V lookup: CDR1 MNHNS, CDR2 SASEGT. This CDR3 has 18 residues. The CDR3 sequence is CASRRTGTGTTSNQPQHF. The DNA of the CDR3 is TGTGCCAGCAGACGGACCGGGACAGGTACTACTAGCAATCAGCCCCAGCATTTT.

The DNA for the CDR3 is TGTGCCAGCAGCTATAACCCGGGACAGGGCTACAATGAGCAGTTCTTC. It yields the protein CASSYNPGQGYNEQFF. The chain employs TRBV13 and TRBJ2-1, with 9 bases that match TRBD1. CDR1 is PRHDT and CDR2 is FYEKMQ in the germline V gene (reference sequence). V gave up 4 bases and J gave up 3 bases; unmatched junction bases: 7. The CDR3 has 16 amino acids. Combining the CDR3 with reference TRBV13 and TRBJ2-1 gives the whole variable domain AAGVIQSPRHLIKEKRETATLKCYPIPRHDTVYWYQQGPGQDPQFLISFYEKMQSDKGSIPDRFSAQQFSDYHSELNMSSLELGDSALYFCASSYNPGQGYNEQFFGPGTRLTVL.

The chain links TRBV10-2 to TRBJ1-2; 8 nucleotides line up with TRBD1. CDR3 length equals 13 residues. V lost 2 bases to trimming and J lost 4 bases; unmatched junction nucleotides: 0. CDR1 is WSHSY and CDR2 is SAAADI in the germline V gene. The DNA of the CDR3 is TGCGCCAGCAGTGAGACAGGGGGCTATGGCTACACCTTC. Encoded protein: CASSETGGYGYTF.

The J gene is TRBJ2-1, the V gene TRBV11-2, with no clear D. Germline CDR1 is SGHAT and CDR2 is FQNNGV. V was clipped by 1 base and J by 8 bases, with 9 bases between them. The CDR3 contains 13 residues. CDR3 DNA sequence: TGTGCCAGCAGCTTAGGTTCTCGGCATGAGCAGTTCTTC. The encoded protein is CASSLGSRHEQFF.

Note on this clonotype: It may be a read error: a sequence one base away is much more abundant. J is TRBJ2-3 and V is TRBV12-3 or TRBV12-4; TRBD1 matches at 7 bases. This CDR3 comprises 13 residues. V lost 8 bases to trimming and J lost 3 bases; unmatched junction nucleotides: 5. CDR3 amino acids: CASGEGATDTQYF. In nucleotides, the CDR3 is TGTGCCAGCGGAGAGGGGGCAACAGATACGCAGTATTTT.

This clonotype was counted many times. The gene calls are TRBV25-1 and TRBJ1-4; TRBD1 might be the D (5 bases). The germline V and J ends were trimmed by 5 bases and 4 bases, with 11 bases remaining between them. CDR1 and CDR2 from the germline V gene are MGHDK and SYGVNS. The CDR3 sequence is 14 residues long. This CDR3 reads CASSRGSNNEKLFF. CDR3 in DNA: TGTGCCAGCAGTAGGGGCAGTAATAATGAAAAACTGTTTTTT. Supplemented by reference TRBV25-1 and TRBJ1-4, the full variable domain reads EADIYQTPRYLVIGTGKKITLECSQTMGHDKMYWYQQDPGMELHLIHYSYGVNSTEKGDLSSESTVSRIRTEHFPLTLESARPSHTSQYLCASSRGSNNEKLFFGSGTQLSVL.

This clonotype was found many times. A much bigger clone sits one base away, suggesting this may be a read error. The rearrangement joins TRBV6-5 to TRBJ2-3; D unresolved. The CDR3 loop spans 15 amino acids. V was shortened by 2 bases and J by 7 bases, with 16 bases between the two germline ends. Germline CDR1 is MNHEY and CDR2 is SVGAGI. CDR3 protein: CASSYGRSTGNTQYF. The CDR3, as DNA: TGTGCCAGCAGTTACGGGCGGAGCACTGGGAATACGCAGTATTTT.

The CDR3 reads CSARVGPAYNEQFF. CDR3 coding DNA: TGCAGTGCTAGGGTGGGACCCGCCTACAATGAGCAGTTCTTC. The J gene is TRBJ2-1, the V gene TRBV20-1; D tentatively fits TRBD1 or TRBD2 (5 bases each). Per germline, CDR1 DFQATT and CDR2 SNEGSKA (reference sequence). The CDR3 runs to 14 residues. Trimming pared 3 bases from V and 2 bases from J, leaving 11 bases between.

The chain is built from TRBV12-3 or TRBV12-4 and TRBJ2-7, with unresolved D. V was trimmed by 1 base and J by 1 base, leaving 14 bases between them. This CDR3 spans 16 amino acids. CDR3 in amino acids: CASSLGTPFLSYEQYF. DNA of the CDR3: TGTGCCAGCAGTTTAGGCACGCCCTTTTTGTCCTACGAGCAGTACTTC.

The sample holds many counts of this clonotype. The rearrangement uses TRBV5-1 and TRBJ2-7; 10 bases agree with TRBD2. The germline V gene has CDR1 SGHRS and CDR2 YFSETQ. V was clipped by 0 bases and J by 0 bases; unmatched bases: 3. This CDR3 is 16 amino acids long. As DNA, the CDR3 is TGCGCCAGCAGCTTGGTACTAGCGGGGAGCTCCTACGAGCAGTACTTC. Its protein is CASSLVLAGSSYEQYF.

There are a few counts of this clonotype. The rearrangement uses TRBV6-2 or TRBV6-3 and TRBJ2-1; TRBD2 agrees at 7 bases. The ends lost 4 bases at V and 9 bases at J; junction bases unmatched: 9. The CDR3 has 14 amino acids. Germline V gives CDR1 MNHEY, CDR2 SVGEGT. CDR3 nucleotide sequence: TGTGCCAGCAGTTCCCGCGGGGAGGGGCGTGAGCAGTTCTTC. Residues: CASSSRGEGREQFF.